Listed here is a single T cell receptor (beta chain). This record comes from a study of blood T cell repertoires in COVID-19. Study information: Sites in the United States, Italy and Spain provided acute and convalescent COVID-19 samples.

J lost 7 bases, V lost 4 bases, and 9 bases had no gene match. Germline V gives CDR1 LGHDT, CDR2 YNNKEL (reference sequence). The CDR3 spans 14 residues. As processed by the authors: It was from reference gene primer amplification that nucleated cell counts were estimated. This table comes from immunoSEQ multiplex PCR, and its TCRdb copy is limited to in-frame clones, with some not included. V and J calls and clone size follow that table, whereas D and trimming were derived from the DNA. Here the sample spans about 400,000 clones, 88% being singletons. The clonotype originates from a woman aged 40 to 55 with acute COVID-19. The sequencing sample was made of PBMCs or T cells enriched from blood (not recorded which). The chain links TRBV3-1 (or the pseudogene TRBV3-2) to TRBJ1-2; 7 bases line up with TRBD1. The CDR3 DNA follows: TGTGCCAGCAGCCGGGCTGGAGGGGGCTTTGGCTACACCTTC. Protein: CASSRAGGGFGYTF.